Following are 14 T cell receptor beta chains from one sample sequenced in a study of identical twins. TCRdb ran MiXCR on the 5' RACE reads and lists one entry per CDR3 protein. The table includes about 570,000 distinct CDR3 sequences, roughly 9.5% detected once. The sample was also linked to a second study, of yellow fever vaccine responses in identical twins.

Sequenced material: PBMCs. The receptors derive from a woman aged 18 to 35 in good health.

This clonotype was seen at least ten times. The V call is TRBV29-1, the J call TRBJ1-4, with unresolved D. V dropped 1 base and J dropped 0 bases, with 3 bases sitting between them. Germline V gives CDR1 SQVTM, CDR2 ANQGSEA. The CDR3 loop spans 13 amino acids. The CDR3 DNA follows: TGCAGCGTTGAAGGTGCAACTAATGAAAAACTGTTTTTT. Protein product: CSVEGATNEKLFF.

This clonotype occurred a few times. The chain uses TRBV20-1 and TRBJ2-7; possible D gene TRBD2, 6 bases. The ends were cut back, 6 bases at V and 3 bases at J, with 15 bases in the middle. CDR3 length: 13 amino acids. Germline CDR1 and CDR2: DFQATT and SNEGSKA (reference sequence). The CDR3 protein is CSARAGGDYEQYF. The CDR3 nucleotides read TGCAGTGCCCGGGCAGGAGGGGACTACGAGCAGTACTTC.

This clonotype showed up many times. The rearrangement links TRBV11-2 to TRBJ2-3; 10 nucleotides align to TRBD1. Germline trimming cut 4 bases from V and 2 bases from J; bases unmatched to any gene: 6. This CDR3 has 16 amino acids. Germline values: CDR1 SGHAT, CDR2 FQNNGV. CDR3 loop: CASSWGQGKDTDTQYF. For the CDR3, the DNA is TGTGCCAGCAGCTGGGGACAGGGGAAGGACACAGATACGCAGTATTTT.

This chain joins TRBV2 and TRBJ2-3; TRBD2 aligns across 15 bases. This CDR3 has 17 amino acids. V was pared by 7 bases and J by 0 bases, with 5 bases of the junction left unmatched. Germline V gene sequence: CDR1 SNHLY, CDR2 FYNNEI. The CDR3 reads CASKGLAGGGSTDTQYF. For the CDR3, the DNA is TGTGCCAGCAAGGGACTAGCGGGGGGAGGCAGCACAGATACGCAGTATTTT.

The sample holds many counts of this clonotype. CDR3 nucleotide sequence: TGCGCCAGTGGACAGGGGGATTTGGGTGAGCAGTTCTTC. Protein product: CASGQGDLGEQFF. The chain combines TRBV5-1 with TRBJ2-1; the match to TRBD1 covers 10 bases. Germline V gives CDR1 SGHRS, CDR2 YFSETQ. V gave up 8 bases and J gave up 9 bases; unmatched junction bases: 8. The CDR3 totals 13 residues.

This clonotype has at least ten counts. CDR3 in amino acids: CASSQWDGVPYNEQFF. CDR3 bases: TGTGCCAGCAGCCAATGGGACGGGGTACCCTACAATGAGCAGTTCTTC. This chain joins TRBV14 and TRBJ2-1; tentatively, D is TRBD1 or TRBD2 (5 bases each). The CDR3 runs to 16 residues. The V gene's germline CDR1 is SGHDN and CDR2 FVKESK. Trimming pared 2 bases from V and 2 bases from J, leaving 13 bases between. Looking up the rest from reference TRBV14 and TRBJ2-1 gives the full variable domain: EAGVTQFPSHSVIEKGQTVTLRCDPISGHDNLYWYRRVMGKEIKFLLHFVKESKQDESGMPNNRFLAERTGGTYSTLKVQPAELEDSGVYFCASSQWDGVPYNEQFFGPGTRLTVL.

This clonotype was counted a few times. This chain joins TRBV5-6 and TRBJ2-1, with D unresolved. The CDR3 sequence is 12 residues long. Germline CDR1 reads SGHDT; CDR2 reads YYEEEE. Trimming cost V 1 base and J 11 bases, with 10 bases left between them. For the CDR3, the DNA is TGTGCCAGCAGCTTGCCGGCAGGACAGCAGTTCTTC. This gives the protein CASSLPAGQQFF.

This clonotype has only a few counts. This chain links TRBV4-2 with TRBJ2-7; 8 nucleotides line up with TRBD1. The germline CDR1 and CDR2 sequences are LGHNA and YNFKEQ. There are 14 residues in the CDR3. V lost 0 bases and J lost 5; bases outside the gene matches: 3. The CDR3 coding sequence is TGTGCCAGCAGCCAAGAGGGACAGGTCCACGAGCAGTACTTC. This encodes CASSQEGQVHEQYF.

The chain has TRBV12-3 or TRBV12-4 and TRBJ2-1; the match to TRBD2 covers 10 bases. J was trimmed by 3 bases and V by 11 bases; bases with no gene match: 19. The CDR3 spans 18 residues. The CDR3 bases are TGTGCCCTCAGCAAAAGTTTAGCGGGAGGCAATTTCTACAATGAGCAGTTCTTC. It encodes CALSKSLAGGNFYNEQFF.

The table lists this clonotype with a few counts. V usage is TRBV25-1 and J usage is TRBJ2-7; D gene unclear. The CDR3 contains 11 residues. Germline V CDR1 and CDR2: MGHDK, SYGVNS. V was shortened by 10 bases and J by 6 bases, with 13 bases between the two germline ends. In nucleotides, the CDR3 is TGTGCCACGGAGCTAGGTCCCGAGCAGTACTTC. Translation gives CATELGPEQYF.

V usage is TRBV10-1 and J usage is TRBJ2-5, with D unresolved. CDR1 WNHNN and CDR2 SYGVQD come from the germline V gene (reference sequence). The CDR3 is 16 amino acids. Trimming left V 5 bases short and J 1 base short, with 17 bases between. The CDR3 nucleotides are TGCGCCAGCAGTTGTAGCCTTGACCCTTTCCAAGAGACCCAGTACTTC. Translating it yields CASSCSLDPFQETQYF.

The table lists this clonotype with a few counts. V gene TRBV5-5 combines with J gene TRBJ2-7, with TRBD1 identical over 7 bases. The V gene's germline CDR1 is SGHKS and CDR2 YYEKEE (reference sequence). V was pared by 4 bases and J by 4 bases, with 8 bases of the junction left unmatched. The CDR3 has 14 residues. This CDR3 reads CASSHDRVTYEQYF. CDR3 sequence (DNA): TGTGCCAGCAGCCATGACAGGGTGACGTACGAGCAGTACTTC. The whole variable domain, filled in from reference TRBV5-5 and TRBJ2-7, reads DAGVTQSPTHLIKTRGQQVTLRCSPISGHKSVSWYQQVLGQGPQFIFQYYEKEERGRGNFPDRFSARQFPNYSSELNVNALLLGDSALYLCASSHDRVTYEQYFGPGTRLTVT.

Many counts were recorded for this clonotype. This chain uses TRBV20-1 with TRBJ2-1, with TRBD1 as a possible D gene (5 bases). V was cut by 6 bases and J by 10 bases, with 19 bases left in between. CDR1 is DFQATT and CDR2 is SNEGSKA in the germline V gene (reference sequence). This CDR3 is built from 13 residues. Here the CDR3 reads CSAFTNWGAEQFF. CDR3 bases: TGCAGTGCCTTTACTAACTGGGGCGCCGAGCAGTTCTTC.

As concerns this clonotype: At one end, the junction sequence differs from germline, possibly due to a read error. V and J are TRBV29-1 and TRBJ2-3, with 16 bases matching TRBD2. Looked up from germline, CDR1 is SQVTM and CDR2 is ANQGSEA. The CDR3 totals 18 residues. The CDR3 nucleotides are TGCATCGTTCAAGGGACTAGCGGGGGGGAATCTAGCACAGATACGCAGTATTTT. It codes for CIVQGTSGGESSTDTQYF.